The T cell receptor (beta chain) under discussion was sequenced for a study of T cells in Graves' hyperthyroidism and ophthalmopathy. About the study: Peripheral blood was taken when the disease was first diagnosed, before any treatment began.

Amplification of TCR beta CDR3 regions was performed using RNA transcripts as template. TCR CDR3 regions were first amplified by RT-PCR with HTBI primers. TCRdb re-called the multiplex PCR reads through MiXCR, storing one row per CDR3 protein. This table holds approximately 420,000 distinct CDR3 sequences, about 16% found once. Researchers defined stable Graves' hyperthyroidism as no ophthalmopathy progression within 18 months. The sequencing sample was made of blood. The origin of this receptor is a woman in her 30s with Graves' hyperthyroidism.

CDR3 protein: CASSPRQGRNEKLFF. The CDR3 nucleotides read TGTGCCAGCTCACCACGGCAGGGCAGAAATGAAAAACTGTTTTTT. The V and J genes are TRBV18 and TRBJ1-4; tentative D call: TRBD1 (5 bases). The V and J ends lost 1 base and 5 bases respectively, with 11 bases between them. The germline CDR1 and CDR2 sequences are KGHSH and LQKENI. The CDR3 covers 15 residues. The entire variable domain, with the rest obtained from reference TRBV18 and TRBJ1-4, is as follows: NAGVMQNPRHLVRRRGQEARLRCSPMKGHSHVYWYRQLPEEGLKFMVYLQKENIIDESGMPKERFSAEFPKEGPSILRIQQVVRGDSAAYFCASSPRQGRNEKLFFGSGTQLSVL.